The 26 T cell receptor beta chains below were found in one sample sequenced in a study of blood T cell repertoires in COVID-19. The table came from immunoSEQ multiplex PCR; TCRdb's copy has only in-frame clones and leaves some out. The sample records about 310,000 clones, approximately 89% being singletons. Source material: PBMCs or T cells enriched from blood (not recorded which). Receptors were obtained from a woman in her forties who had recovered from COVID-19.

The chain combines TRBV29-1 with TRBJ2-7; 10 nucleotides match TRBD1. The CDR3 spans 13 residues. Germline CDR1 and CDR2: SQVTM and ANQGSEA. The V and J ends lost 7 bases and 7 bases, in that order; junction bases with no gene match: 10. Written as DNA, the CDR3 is TGCAGCGGGGCCGGGACAGGGGATTTGGAGCAGTACTTC. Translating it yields CSGAGTGDLEQYF.

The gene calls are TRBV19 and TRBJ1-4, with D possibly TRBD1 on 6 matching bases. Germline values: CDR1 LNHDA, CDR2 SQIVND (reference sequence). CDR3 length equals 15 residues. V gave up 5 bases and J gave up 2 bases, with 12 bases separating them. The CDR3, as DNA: TGTGCCAGTAGTCGTACAGGGAGCACTAATGAAAAACTGTTTTTT. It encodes CASSRTGSTNEKLFF.

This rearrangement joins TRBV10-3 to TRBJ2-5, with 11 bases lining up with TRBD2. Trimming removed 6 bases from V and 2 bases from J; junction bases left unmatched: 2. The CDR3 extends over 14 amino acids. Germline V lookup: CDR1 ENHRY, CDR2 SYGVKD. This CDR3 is CAISRTSGQETQYF. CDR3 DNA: TGTGCCATCAGCCGGACTAGCGGGCAAGAGACCCAGTACTTC.

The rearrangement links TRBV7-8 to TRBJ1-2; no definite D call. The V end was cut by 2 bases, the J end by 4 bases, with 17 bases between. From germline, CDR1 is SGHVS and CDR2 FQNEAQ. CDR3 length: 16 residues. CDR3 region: CASSLSTAAGGYGYTF. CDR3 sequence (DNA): TGTGCCAGCAGCTTATCCACGGCCGCCGGCGGCTATGGCTACACCTTC.

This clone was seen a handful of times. CDR3 region: CASSLSRQYNSPLHF. The CDR3 DNA reads TGTGCCAGCAGTTTATCCAGACAGTATAATTCACCCCTCCACTTT. The chain combines TRBV28 with TRBJ1-6; tentative D call: TRBD1 (5 bases). Germline CDR1 MDHEN, CDR2 SYDVKM. The V end lost 1 base, the J end lost 4 bases, and 8 bases lay between the germline ends. This CDR3 spans 15 amino acids. Complete variable domain (other parts from reference TRBV28 and TRBJ1-6): DVKVTQSSRYLVKRTGEKVFLECVQDMDHENMFWYRQDPGLGLRLIYFSYDVKMKEKGDIPEGYSVSREKKERFSLILESASTNQTSMYLCASSLSRQYNSPLHFGNGTRLTVT.

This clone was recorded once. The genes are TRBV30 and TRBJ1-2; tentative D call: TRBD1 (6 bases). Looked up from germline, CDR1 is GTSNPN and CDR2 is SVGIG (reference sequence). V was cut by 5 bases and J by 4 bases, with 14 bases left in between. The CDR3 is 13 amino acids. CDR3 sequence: CAWAGGQTYGYTF. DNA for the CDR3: TGTGCCTGGGCGGGTGGACAGACCTATGGCTACACCTTC.

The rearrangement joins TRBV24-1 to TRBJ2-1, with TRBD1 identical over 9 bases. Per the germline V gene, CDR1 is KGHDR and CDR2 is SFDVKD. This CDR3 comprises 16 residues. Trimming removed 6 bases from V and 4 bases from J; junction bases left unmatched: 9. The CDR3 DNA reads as TGTGCCACCAGTCCAGGGACAGGGTTCGGTTACAATGAGCAGTTCTTC. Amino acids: CATSPGTGFGYNEQFF.

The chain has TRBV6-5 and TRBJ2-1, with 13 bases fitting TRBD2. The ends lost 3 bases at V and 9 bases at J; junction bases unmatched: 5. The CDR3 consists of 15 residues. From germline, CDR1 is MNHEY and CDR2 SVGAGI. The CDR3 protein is CASSYTSGGAGEQFF. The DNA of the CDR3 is TGTGCCAGCAGTTATACTAGCGGGGGGGCGGGTGAGCAGTTCTTC.

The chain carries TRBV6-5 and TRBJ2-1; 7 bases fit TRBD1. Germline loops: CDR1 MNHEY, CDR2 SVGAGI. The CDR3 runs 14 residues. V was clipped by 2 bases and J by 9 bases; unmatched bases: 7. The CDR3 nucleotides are TGTGCCAGCAGTTACGCACAGGGGTTGGGTGAGCAGTTCTTC. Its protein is CASSYAQGLGEQFF.

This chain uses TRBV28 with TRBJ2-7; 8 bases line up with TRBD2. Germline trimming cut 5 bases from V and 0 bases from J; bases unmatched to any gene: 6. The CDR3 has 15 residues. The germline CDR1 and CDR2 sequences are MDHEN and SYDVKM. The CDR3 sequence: CASSTSGGSSYEQYF. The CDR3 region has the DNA TGTGCCAGCAGTACAAGCGGGGGAAGCTCCTACGAGCAGTACTTC. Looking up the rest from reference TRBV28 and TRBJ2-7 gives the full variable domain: DVKVTQSSRYLVKRTGEKVFLECVQDMDHENMFWYRQDPGLGLRLIYFSYDVKMKEKGDIPEGYSVSREKKERFSLILESASTNQTSMYLCASSTSGGSSYEQYFGPGTRLTVT.

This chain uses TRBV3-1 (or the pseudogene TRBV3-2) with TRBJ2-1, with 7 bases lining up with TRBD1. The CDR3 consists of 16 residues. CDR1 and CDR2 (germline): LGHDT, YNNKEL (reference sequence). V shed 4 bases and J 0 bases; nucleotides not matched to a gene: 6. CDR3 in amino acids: CASSRQGAPSYNEQFF. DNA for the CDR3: TGTGCCAGCAGCCGACAGGGAGCCCCCTCCTACAATGAGCAGTTCTTC.

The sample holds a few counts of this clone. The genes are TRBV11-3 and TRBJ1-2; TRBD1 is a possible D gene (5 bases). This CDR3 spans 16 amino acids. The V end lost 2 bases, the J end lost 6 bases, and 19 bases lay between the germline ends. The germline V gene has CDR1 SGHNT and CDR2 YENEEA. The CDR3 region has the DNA TGTGCCAGCAGCTTATTGGAAAGTATAGGGGTCGATGGCTACACCTTC. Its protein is CASSLLESIGVDGYTF.

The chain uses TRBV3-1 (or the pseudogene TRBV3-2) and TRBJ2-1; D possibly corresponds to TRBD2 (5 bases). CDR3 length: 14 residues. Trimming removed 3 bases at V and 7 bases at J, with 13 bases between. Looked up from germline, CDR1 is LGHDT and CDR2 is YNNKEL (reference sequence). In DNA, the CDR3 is TGTGCCAGCAGCCATCTGGCCGGCGGGAATGAGCAGTTCTTC. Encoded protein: CASSHLAGGNEQFF.

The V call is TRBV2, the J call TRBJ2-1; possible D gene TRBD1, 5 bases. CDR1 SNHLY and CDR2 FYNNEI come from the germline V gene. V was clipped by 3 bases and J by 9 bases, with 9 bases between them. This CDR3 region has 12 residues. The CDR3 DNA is TGTGCCAGCAGTGATAGGGGCTTTGAGCAGTTCTTC. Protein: CASSDRGFEQFF.

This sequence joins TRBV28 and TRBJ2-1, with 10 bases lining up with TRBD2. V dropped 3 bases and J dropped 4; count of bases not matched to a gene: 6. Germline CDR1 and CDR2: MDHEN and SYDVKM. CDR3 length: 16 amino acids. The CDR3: CASSFERGGVYNEQFF. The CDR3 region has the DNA TGTGCCAGCAGTTTCGAGCGGGGGGGCGTATACAATGAGCAGTTCTTC.

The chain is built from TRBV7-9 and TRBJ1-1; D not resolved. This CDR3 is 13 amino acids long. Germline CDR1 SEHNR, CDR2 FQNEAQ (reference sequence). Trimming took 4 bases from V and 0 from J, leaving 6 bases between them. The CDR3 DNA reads TGTGCCAGCAGCTCCGGGATGAACACTGAAGCTTTCTTT. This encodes CASSSGMNTEAFF.

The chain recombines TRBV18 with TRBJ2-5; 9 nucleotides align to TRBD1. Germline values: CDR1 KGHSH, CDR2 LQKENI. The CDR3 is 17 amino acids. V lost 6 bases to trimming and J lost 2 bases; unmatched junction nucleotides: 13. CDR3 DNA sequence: TGTGCCAGCTCGATGGCCACTACCGGGACAGGGCAAGAGACCCAGTACTTC. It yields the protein CASSMATTGTGQETQYF.

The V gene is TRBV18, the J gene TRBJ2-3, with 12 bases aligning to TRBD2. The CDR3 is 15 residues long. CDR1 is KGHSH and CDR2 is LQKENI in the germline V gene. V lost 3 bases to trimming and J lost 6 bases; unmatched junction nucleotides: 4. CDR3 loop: CASSPPTSGGDTQYF. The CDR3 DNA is TGTGCCAGCTCACCGCCGACTAGCGGGGGTGATACGCAGTATTTT.

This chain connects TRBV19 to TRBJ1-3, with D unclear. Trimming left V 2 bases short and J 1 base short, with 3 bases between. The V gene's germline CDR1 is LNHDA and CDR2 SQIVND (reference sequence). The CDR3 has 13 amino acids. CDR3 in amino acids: CASSISSGNTIYF. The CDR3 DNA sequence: TGTGCCAGTAGTATATCGTCTGGAAACACCATATATTTT.

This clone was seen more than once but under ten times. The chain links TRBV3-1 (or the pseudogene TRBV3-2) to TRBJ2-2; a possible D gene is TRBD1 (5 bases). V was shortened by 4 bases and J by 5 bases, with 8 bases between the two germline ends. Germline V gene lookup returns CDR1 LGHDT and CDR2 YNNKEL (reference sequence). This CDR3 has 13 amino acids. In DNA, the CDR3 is TGTGCCAGCAGCCCCAGGGCTACCGGGGAGCTGTTTTTT. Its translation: CASSPRATGELFF.

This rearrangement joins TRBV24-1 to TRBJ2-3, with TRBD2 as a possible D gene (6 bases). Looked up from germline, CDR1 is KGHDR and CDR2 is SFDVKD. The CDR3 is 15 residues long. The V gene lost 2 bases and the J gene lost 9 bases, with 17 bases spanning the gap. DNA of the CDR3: TGTGCCACCAGTGATTCAACTAGACCCGGAGGGACGCAGTATTTT. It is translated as CATSDSTRPGGTQYF.

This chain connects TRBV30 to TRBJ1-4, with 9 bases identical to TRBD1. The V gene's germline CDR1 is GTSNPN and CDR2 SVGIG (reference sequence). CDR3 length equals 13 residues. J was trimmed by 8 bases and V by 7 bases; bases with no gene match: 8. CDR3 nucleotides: TGTGCCTATAGGGACAGGGCACAGGAAAAACTGTTTTTT. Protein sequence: CAYRDRAQEKLFF.

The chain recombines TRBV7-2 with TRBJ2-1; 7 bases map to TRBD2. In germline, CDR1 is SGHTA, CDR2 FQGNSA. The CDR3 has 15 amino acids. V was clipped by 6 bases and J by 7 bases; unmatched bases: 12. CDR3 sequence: CASRPRGRAGNEQFF. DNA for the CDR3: TGTGCCAGCAGGCCGCGGGGGAGGGCCGGGAATGAGCAGTTCTTC.

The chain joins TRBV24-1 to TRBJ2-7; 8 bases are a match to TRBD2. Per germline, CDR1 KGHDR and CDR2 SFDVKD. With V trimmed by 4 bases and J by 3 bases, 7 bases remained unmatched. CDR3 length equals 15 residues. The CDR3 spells CATSDPRTSFYEQYF. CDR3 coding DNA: TGTGCCACCAGTGACCCACGGACTAGCTTCTACGAGCAGTACTTC.

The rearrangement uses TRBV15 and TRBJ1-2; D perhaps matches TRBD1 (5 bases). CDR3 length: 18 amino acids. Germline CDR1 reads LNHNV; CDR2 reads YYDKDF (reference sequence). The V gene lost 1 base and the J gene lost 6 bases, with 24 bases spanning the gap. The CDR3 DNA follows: TGTGCCACCAGCAGAGCCTTACAGGATTTGAGCTCGACTCATGGCTACACCTTC. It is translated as CATSRALQDLSSTHGYTF.

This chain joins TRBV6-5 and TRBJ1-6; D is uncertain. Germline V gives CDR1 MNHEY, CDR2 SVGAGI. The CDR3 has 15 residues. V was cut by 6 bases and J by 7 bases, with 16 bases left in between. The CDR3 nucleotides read TGTGCCAGCAGAGCCTTGACGGGATACAATTCACCCCTCCACTTT. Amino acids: CASRALTGYNSPLHF.